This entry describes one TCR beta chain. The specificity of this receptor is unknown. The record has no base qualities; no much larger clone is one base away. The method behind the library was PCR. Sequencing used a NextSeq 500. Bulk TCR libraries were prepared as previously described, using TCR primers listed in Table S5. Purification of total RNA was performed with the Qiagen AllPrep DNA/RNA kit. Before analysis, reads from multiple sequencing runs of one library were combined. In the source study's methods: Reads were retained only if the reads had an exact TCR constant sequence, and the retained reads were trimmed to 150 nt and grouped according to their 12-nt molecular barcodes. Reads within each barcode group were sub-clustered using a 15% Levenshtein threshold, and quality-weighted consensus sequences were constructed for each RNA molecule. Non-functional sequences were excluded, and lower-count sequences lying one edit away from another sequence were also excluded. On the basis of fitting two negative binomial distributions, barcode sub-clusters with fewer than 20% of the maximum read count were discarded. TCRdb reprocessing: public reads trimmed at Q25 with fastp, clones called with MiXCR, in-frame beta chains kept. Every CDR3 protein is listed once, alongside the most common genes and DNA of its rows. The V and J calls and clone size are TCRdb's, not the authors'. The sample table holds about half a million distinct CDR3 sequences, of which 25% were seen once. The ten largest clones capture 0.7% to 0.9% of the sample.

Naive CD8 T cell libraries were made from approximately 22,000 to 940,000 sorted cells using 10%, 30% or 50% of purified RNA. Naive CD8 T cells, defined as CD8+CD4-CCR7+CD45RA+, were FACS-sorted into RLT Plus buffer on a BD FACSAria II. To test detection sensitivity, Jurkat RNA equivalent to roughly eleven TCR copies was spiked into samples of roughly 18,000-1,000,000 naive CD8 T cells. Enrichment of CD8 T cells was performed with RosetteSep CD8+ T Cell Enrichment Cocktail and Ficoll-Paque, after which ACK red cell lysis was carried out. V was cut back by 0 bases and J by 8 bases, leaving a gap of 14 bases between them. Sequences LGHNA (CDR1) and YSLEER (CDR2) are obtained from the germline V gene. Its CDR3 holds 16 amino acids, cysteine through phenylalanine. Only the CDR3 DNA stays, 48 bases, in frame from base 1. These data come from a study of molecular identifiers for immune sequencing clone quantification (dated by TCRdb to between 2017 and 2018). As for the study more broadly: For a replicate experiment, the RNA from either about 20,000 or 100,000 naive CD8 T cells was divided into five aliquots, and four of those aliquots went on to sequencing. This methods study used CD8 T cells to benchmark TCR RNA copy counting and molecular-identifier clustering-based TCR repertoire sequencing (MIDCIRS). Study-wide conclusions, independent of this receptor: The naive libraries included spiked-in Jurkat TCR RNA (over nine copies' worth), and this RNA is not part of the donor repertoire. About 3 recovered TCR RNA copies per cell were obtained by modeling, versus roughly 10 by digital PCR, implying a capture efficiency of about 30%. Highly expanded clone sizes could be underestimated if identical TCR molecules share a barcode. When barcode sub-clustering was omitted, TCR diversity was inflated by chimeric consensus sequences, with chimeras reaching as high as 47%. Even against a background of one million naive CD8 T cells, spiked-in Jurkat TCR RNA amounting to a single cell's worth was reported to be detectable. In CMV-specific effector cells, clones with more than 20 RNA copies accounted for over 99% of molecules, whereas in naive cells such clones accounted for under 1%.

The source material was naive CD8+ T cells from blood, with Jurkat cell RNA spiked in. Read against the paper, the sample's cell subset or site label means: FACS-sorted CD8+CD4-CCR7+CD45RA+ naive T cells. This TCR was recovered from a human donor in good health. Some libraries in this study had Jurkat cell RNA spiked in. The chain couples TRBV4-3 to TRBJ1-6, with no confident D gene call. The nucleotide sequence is TGCGCCAGCAGCCAAGATCCGGGTGACCGCGATTCACCCCTCCACTTT. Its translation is CASSQDPGDRDSPLHF.